This T cell receptor (beta chain) was identified during a study of blood T cell repertoires in COVID-19. Germline V lookup: CDR1 LNHDA, CDR2 SQIVND (reference sequence). This CDR3 contains 14 residues. V was shortened by 6 bases and J by 2 bases, with 13 bases between the two germline ends. Sequenced by immunoSEQ multiplex PCR; TCRdb stores in-frame clones only, minus some. The profile shows roughly 66,000 clones, around 82% of them singletons. The sequencing input was peripheral blood. The V gene is TRBV19, the J gene TRBJ1-2; perhaps TRBD1 as D (6 bases). The source of this sequence is a man in his 60s with acute or convalescent COVID-19. The CDR3 nucleotides are TGTGCCAGTAGACCCCCGGACAGCAACTATGGCTACACCTTC. Its protein product is CASRPPDSNYGYTF.